Shown below are 7 T cell receptor beta chains from a single sample sequenced in a study of CD8+ T cells in alopecia areata. Treatment indicated: oral pan-JAK inhibitor, 5-10 mg twice daily. The sequencing template was cDNA reverse transcribed from extracted RNA. Sequencing used immunoSEQ multiplex PCR; TCRdb keeps in-frame clones, though not all of them. The table includes some 110,000 clones, less than 75% detected once. The sample in question was CD8+ T cells sorted from blood, obtained at week 4, from a patient treated with tofacitinib. The receptors stem from a human donor with alopecia areata.

The chain carries TRBV5-4 and TRBJ2-1; 8 bases agree with TRBD2. CDR3 size: 15 residues. CDR1 and CDR2 from the germline V gene are SGHNT and YYREEE (reference sequence). The J segment lost 4 bases and the V segment lost 4 bases, leaving 7 bases of the junction unmatched. CDR3 loop: CASSHPAGDYNEQFF. The CDR3 region has the DNA TGTGCCAGCAGCCACCCAGCGGGGGATTACAATGAGCAGTTCTTC.

The sample holds one count of this clone. V usage is TRBV5-1 and J usage is TRBJ1-1; D might be TRBD1 (6 bases). The CDR3 runs to 15 residues. V was cut by 1 base and J by 5 bases, with 15 bases left in between. Germline CDR1 SGHRS, CDR2 YFSETQ. The CDR3 sequence: CASSLPPGGGTEAFF. For the CDR3, the DNA is TGCGCCAGCAGCTTGCCGCCGGGGGGCGGAACTGAAGCTTTCTTT.

The V call is TRBV7-9, the J call TRBJ2-5; TRBD1 agrees at 10 bases. Germline lookup yields CDR1 SEHNR and CDR2 FQNEAQ (reference sequence). CDR3 length: 14 residues. The trim removed 5 bases at V and 5 bases at J, leaving 5 bases unmatched. CDR3 nucleotides: TGTGCCAGCAGCCGGGAGGGACAGGGGGAGACCCAGTACTTC. Its translation is CASSREGQGETQYF. The full variable domain, completed using reference TRBV7-9 and TRBJ2-5, is DTGVSQNPRHKITKRGQNVTFRCDPISEHNRLYWYRQTLGQGPEFLTYFQNEAQLEKSRLLSDRFSAERPKGSFSTLEIQRTEQGDSAMYLCASSREGQGETQYFGPGTRLLVL.

The table lists this clone with a few counts. The chain employs TRBV29-1 and TRBJ2-7; 7 nucleotides match TRBD2. V dropped 6 bases and J dropped 5; count of bases not matched to a gene: 4. This CDR3 region has 11 residues. Per the germline V gene, CDR1 is SQVTM and CDR2 is ANQGSEA. Here the CDR3 DNA reads TGCAGCGTGGGGGAGGGACACGAGCAGTACTTC. Protein sequence: CSVGEGHEQYF.

There are a few counts of this clone. In DNA, the CDR3 is TGTGCCAGCAGCACGTTGACGGCTAACTATGGCTACACCTTC. Translated: CASSTLTANYGYTF. The rearrangement joins TRBV7-9 to TRBJ1-2; D is uncertain. Germline V lookup: CDR1 SEHNR, CDR2 FQNEAQ (reference sequence). V was clipped by 5 bases and J by 0 bases, with 10 bases between them. This CDR3 has 14 amino acids.

This clone came up a few times. V and J are TRBV7-9 and TRBJ2-5, with 8 nucleotides matching TRBD2. J lost 4 bases, V lost 2 bases, and 9 bases had no gene match. Germline V gives CDR1 SEHNR, CDR2 FQNEAQ (reference sequence). This CDR3 region has 16 residues. DNA for the CDR3: TGTGCCAGCAGCTTACACGGACTAGCAGGCCGAGAGACCCAGTACTTC. As protein: CASSLHGLAGRETQYF.

The rearrangement uses TRBV9 and TRBJ2-3; D is undetermined. V shed 7 bases and J shed 4 bases, with 10 bases lying between them. The CDR3 runs to 12 residues. Germline V gene data show CDR1 as SGDLS and CDR2 as YYNGEE. The CDR3 loop is CASSLGPDTQYF. The CDR3, as DNA: TGTGCCAGCTCTCTAGGCCCAGATACGCAGTATTTT.